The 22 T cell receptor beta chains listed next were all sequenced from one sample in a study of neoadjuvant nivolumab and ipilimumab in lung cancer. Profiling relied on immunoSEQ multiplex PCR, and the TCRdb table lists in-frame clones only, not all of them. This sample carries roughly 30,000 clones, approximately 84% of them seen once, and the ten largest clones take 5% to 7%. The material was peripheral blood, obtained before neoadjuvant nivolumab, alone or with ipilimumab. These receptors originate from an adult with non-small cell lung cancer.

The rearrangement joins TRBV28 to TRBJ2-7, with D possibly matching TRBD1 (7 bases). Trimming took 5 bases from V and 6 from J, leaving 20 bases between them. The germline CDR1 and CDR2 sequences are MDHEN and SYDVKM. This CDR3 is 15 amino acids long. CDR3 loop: CASSARQGGRVEQYF. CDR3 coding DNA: TGTGCCAGCAGTGCCCGACAGGGAGGTCGGGTCGAGCAGTACTTC. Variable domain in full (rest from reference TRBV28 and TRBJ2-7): DVKVTQSSRYLVKRTGEKVFLECVQDMDHENMFWYRQDPGLGLRLIYFSYDVKMKEKGDIPEGYSVSREKKERFSLILESASTNQTSMYLCASSARQGGRVEQYFGPGTRLTVT.

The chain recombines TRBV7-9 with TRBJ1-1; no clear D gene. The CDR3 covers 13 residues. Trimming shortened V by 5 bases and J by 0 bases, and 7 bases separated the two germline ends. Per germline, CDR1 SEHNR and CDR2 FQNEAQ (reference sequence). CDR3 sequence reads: CASSDRVNTEAFF. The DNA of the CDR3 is TGTGCCAGCAGCGACCGAGTGAACACTGAAGCTTTCTTT.

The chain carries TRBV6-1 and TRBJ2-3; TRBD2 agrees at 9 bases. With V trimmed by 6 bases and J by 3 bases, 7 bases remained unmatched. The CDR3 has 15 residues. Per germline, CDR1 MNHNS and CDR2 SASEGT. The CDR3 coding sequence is TGTGCCAGCAGCTTAGCGGGGGAAACGACAGATACGCAGTATTTT. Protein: CASSLAGETTDTQYF.

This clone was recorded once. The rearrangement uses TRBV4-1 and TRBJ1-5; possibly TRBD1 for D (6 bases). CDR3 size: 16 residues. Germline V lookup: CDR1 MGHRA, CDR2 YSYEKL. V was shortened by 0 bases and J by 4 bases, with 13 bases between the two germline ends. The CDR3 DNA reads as TGCGCCAGCAGCCAAGAAGACAGGCTTGGGAATCAGCCCCAGCATTTT. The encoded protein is CASSQEDRLGNQPQHF.

The CDR3 region has the DNA TGTGCCAGCTCCCCCGGAGGAAGCTCTGGAAACACCATATATTTT. Translated, it gives CASSPGGSSGNTIYF. The rearrangement uses TRBV18 and TRBJ1-3, with D unresolved. With 6 bases removed from V and 0 bases from J, the gap between germline ends came to 12 bases. The CDR3 extends over 15 amino acids. Germline loops: CDR1 KGHSH, CDR2 LQKENI.

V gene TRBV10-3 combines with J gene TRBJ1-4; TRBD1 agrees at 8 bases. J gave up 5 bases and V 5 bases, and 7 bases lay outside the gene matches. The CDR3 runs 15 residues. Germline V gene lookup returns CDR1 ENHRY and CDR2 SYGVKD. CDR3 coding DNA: TGTGCCATCAGTAAATCCCGGGACAGGAATGAAAAACTGTTTTTT. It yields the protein CAISKSRDRNEKLFF.

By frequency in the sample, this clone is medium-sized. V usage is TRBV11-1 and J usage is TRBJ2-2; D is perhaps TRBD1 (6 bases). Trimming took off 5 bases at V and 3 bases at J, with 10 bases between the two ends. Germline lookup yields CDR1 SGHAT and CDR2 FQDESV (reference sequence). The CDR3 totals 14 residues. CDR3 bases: TGTGCCAGCAGCCACCGACAGGACACCGGGGAGCTGTTTTTT. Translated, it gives CASSHRQDTGELFF.

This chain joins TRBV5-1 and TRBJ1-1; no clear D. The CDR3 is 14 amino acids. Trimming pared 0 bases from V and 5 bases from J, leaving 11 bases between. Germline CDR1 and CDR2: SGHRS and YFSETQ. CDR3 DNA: TGCGCCAGCAGCTTGGACGTTTCTGTAACTGAAGCTTTCTTT. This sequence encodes CASSLDVSVTEAFF.

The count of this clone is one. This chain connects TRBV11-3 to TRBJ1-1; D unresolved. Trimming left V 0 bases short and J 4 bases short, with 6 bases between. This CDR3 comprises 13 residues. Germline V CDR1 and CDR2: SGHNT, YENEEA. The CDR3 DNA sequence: TGTGCCAGCAGCTTAGATGTGGGCACTGAAGCTTTCTTT. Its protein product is CASSLDVGTEAFF.

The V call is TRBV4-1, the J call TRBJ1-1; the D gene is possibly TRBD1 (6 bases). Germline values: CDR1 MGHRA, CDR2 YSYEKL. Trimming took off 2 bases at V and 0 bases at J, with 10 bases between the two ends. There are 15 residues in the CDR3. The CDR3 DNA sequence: TGCGCCAGCAGCCAACCCGGGACACTGAACACTGAAGCTTTCTTT. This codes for CASSQPGTLNTEAFF.

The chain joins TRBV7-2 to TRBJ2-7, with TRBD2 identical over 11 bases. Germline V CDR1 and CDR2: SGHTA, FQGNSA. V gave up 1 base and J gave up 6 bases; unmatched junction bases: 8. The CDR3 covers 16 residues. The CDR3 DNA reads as TGTGCCAGCAGCTTAGTTTCTAGCGGGGGGTTCGTCGAGCAGTACTTC. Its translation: CASSLVSSGGFVEQYF.

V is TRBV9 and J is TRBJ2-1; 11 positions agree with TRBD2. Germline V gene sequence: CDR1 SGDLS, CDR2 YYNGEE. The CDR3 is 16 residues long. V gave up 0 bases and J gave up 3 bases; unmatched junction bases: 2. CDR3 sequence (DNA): TGTGCCAGCAGCGTAGTTAGCGGGGGGGTCTACAATGAGCAGTTCTTC. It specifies CASSVVSGGVYNEQFF.

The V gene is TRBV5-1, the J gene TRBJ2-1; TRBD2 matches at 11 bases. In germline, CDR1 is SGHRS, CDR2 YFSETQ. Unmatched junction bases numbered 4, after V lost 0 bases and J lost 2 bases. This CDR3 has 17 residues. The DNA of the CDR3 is TGCGCCAGCAGCTTGGCTACTAGCGGGGGTACCTACAATGAGCAGTTCTTC. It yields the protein CASSLATSGGTYNEQFF.

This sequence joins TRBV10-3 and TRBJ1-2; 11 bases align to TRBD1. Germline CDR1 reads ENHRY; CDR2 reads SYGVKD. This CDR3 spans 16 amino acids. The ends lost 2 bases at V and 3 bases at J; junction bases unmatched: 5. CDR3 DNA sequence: TGTGCCATCAGTGAGGGACAGGGGGCATTGGACTATGGCTACACCTTC. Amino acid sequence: CAISEGQGALDYGYTF.

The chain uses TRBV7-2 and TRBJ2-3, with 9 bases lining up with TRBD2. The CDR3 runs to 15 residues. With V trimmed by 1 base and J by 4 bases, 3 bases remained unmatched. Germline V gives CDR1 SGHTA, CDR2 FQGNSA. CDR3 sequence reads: CASSLGGLAADTQYF. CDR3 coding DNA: TGTGCCAGCAGCTTAGGGGGACTAGCAGCAGATACGCAGTATTTT.

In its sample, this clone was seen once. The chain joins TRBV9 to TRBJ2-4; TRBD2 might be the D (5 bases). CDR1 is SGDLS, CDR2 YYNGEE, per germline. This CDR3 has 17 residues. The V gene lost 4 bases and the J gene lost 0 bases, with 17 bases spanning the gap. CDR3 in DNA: TGTGCCAGCAGCTCAGAGGGTGACACCCTAGCCAAAAACATTCAGTACTTC. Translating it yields CASSSEGDTLAKNIQYF.

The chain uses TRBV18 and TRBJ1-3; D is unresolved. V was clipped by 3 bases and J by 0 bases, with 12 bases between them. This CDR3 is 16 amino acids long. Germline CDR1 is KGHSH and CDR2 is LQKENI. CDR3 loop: CASSPGTGSSGNTIYF. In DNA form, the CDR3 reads TGTGCCAGCTCACCCGGCACCGGGAGCTCTGGAAACACCATATATTTT.

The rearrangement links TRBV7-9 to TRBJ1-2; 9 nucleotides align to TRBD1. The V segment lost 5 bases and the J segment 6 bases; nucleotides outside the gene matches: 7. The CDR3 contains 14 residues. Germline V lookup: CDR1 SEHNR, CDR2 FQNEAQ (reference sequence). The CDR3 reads CASSRAGQGNGYTF. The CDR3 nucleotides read TGTGCCAGCAGCCGCGCGGGACAGGGTAATGGCTACACCTTC.

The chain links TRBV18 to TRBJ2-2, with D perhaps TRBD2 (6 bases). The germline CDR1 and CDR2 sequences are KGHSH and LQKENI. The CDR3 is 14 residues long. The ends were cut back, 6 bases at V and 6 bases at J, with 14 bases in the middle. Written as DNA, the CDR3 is TGTGCCAGCTCTCTCGGAGGGGACGCCGGGGAGCTGTTTTTT. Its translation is CASSLGGDAGELFF.

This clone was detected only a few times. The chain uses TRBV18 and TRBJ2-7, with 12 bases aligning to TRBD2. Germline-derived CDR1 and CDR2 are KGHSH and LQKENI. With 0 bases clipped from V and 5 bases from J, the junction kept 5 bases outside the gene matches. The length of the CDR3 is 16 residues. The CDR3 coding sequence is TGTGCCAGCTCACCACCGTGGACTAGCGGGGTGGACGAGCAGTACTTC. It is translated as CASSPPWTSGVDEQYF. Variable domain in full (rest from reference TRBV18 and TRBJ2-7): NAGVMQNPRHLVRRRGQEARLRCSPMKGHSHVYWYRQLPEEGLKFMVYLQKENIIDESGMPKERFSAEFPKEGPSILRIQQVVRGDSAAYFCASSPPWTSGVDEQYFGPGTRLTVT.

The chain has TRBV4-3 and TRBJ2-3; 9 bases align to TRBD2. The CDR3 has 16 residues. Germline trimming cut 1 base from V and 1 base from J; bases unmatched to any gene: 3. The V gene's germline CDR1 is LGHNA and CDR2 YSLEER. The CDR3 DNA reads TGCGCCAGCAGCCAAGTCCTAGCGGGGCGCACAGATACGCAGTATTTT. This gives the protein CASSQVLAGRTDTQYF.

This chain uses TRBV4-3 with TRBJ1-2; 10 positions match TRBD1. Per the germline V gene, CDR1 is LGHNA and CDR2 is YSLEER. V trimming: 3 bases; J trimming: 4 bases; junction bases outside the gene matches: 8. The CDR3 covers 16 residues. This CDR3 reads CASSHSGTGEGYGYTF. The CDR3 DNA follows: TGCGCCAGCAGCCATTCGGGGACAGGGGAGGGCTATGGCTACACCTTC.